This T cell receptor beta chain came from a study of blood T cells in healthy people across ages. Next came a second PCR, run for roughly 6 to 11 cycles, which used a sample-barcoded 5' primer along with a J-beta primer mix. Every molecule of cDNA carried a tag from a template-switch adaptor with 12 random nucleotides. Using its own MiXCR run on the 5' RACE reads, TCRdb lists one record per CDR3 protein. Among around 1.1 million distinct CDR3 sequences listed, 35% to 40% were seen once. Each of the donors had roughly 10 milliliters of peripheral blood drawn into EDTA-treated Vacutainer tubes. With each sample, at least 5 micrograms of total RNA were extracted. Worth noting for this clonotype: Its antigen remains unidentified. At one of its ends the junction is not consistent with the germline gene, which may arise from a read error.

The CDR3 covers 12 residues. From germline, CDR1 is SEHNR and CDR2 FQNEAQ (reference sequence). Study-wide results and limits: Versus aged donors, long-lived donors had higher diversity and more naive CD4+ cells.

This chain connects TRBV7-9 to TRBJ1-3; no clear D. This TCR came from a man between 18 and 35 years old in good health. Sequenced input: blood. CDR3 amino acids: CAGSLRGNTIYF. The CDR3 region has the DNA TGTGCCGGCAGCTTGAGGGGAAACACCATATATTTT.